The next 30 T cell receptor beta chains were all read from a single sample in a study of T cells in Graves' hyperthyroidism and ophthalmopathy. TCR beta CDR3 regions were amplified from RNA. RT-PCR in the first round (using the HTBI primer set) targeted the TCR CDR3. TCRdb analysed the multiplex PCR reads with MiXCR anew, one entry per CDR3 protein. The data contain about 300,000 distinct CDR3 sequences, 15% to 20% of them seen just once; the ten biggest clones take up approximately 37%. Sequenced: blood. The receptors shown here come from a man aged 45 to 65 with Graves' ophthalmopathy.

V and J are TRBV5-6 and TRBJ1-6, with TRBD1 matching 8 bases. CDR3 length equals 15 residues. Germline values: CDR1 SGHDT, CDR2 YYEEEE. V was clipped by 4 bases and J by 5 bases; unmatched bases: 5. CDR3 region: CASSVDRGDNSPLHF. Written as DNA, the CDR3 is TGTGCCAGCAGCGTCGACAGGGGCGATAATTCACCCCTCCACTTT.

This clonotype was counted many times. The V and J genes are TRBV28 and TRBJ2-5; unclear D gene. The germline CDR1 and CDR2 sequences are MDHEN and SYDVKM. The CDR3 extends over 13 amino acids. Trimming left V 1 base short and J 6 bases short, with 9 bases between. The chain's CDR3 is CASSLSPSQTQYF. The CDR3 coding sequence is TGTGCCAGCAGTTTATCCCCCTCGCAGACCCAGTACTTC. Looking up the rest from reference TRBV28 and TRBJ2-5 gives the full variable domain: DVKVTQSSRYLVKRTGEKVFLECVQDMDHENMFWYRQDPGLGLRLIYFSYDVKMKEKGDIPEGYSVSREKKERFSLILESASTNQTSMYLCASSLSPSQTQYFGPGTRLLVL.

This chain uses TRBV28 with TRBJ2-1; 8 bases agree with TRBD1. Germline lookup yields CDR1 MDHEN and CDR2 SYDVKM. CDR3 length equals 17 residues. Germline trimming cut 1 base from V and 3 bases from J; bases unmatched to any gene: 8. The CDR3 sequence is CASSLFQGARSYNEQFF. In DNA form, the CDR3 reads TGTGCCAGCAGTTTATTTCAGGGGGCCCGGAGCTACAATGAGCAGTTCTTC.

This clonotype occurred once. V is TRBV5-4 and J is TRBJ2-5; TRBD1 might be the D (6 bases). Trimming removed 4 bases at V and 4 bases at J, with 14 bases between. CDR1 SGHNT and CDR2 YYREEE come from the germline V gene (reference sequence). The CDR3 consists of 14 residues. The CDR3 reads CASSISGVRETQYF. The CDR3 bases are TGTGCCAGCAGCATCTCAGGGGTCAGAGAGACCCAGTACTTC. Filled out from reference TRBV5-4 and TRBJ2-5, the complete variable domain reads ETGVTQSPTHLIKTRGQQVTLRCSSQSGHNTVSWYQQALGQGPQFIFQYYREEENGRGNFPPRFSGLQFPNYSSELNVNALELDDSALYLCASSISGVRETQYFGPGTRLLVL.

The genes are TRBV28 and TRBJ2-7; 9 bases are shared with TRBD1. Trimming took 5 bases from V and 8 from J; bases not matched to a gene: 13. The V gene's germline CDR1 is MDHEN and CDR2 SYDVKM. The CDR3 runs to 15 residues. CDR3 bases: TGTGCCAGCAGTCCCCGACAGGGGGATCCTACGAAGCAGTACTTC. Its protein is CASSPRQGDPTKQYF.

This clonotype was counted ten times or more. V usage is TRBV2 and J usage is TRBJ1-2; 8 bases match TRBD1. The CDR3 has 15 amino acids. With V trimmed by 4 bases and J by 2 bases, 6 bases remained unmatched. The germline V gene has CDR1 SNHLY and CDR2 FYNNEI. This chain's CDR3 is CASSGEQGANYGYTF. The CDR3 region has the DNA TGTGCCAGCAGTGGTGAGCAGGGGGCGAACTATGGCTACACCTTC.

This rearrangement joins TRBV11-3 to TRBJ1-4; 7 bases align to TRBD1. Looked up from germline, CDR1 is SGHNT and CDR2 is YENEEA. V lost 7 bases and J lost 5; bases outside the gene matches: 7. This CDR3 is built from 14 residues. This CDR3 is CASTLQGTNEKLFF. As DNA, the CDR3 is TGTGCCAGCACCCTACAGGGGACAAATGAAAAACTGTTTTTT. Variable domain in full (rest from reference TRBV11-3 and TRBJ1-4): EAGVVQSPRYKIIEKKQPVAFWCNPISGHNTLYWYLQNLGQGPELLIRYENEEAVDDSQLPKDRFSAERLKGVDSTLKIQPAELGDSAVYLCASTLQGTNEKLFFGSGTQLSVL.

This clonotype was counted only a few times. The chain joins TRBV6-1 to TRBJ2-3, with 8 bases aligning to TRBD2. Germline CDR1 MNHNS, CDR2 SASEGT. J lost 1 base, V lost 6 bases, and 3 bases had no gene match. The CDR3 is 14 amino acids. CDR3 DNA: TGTGCCAGCAGAACAGCGGGAGGCACAGATACGCAGTATTTT. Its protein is CASRTAGGTDTQYF.

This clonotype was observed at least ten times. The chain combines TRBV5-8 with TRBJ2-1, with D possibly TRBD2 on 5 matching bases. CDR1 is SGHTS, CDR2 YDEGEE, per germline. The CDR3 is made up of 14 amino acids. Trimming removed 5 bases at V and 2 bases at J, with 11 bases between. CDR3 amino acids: CASRASGAYNEQFF. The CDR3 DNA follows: TGTGCCAGCAGGGCAAGCGGAGCCTACAATGAGCAGTTCTTC.

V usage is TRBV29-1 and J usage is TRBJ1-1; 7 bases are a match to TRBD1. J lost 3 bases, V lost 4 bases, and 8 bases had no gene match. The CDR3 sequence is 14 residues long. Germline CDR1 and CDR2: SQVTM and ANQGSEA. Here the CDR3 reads CSVVRVRGYTEAFF. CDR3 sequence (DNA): TGCAGCGTTGTTCGAGTCAGGGGGTACACTGAAGCTTTCTTT.

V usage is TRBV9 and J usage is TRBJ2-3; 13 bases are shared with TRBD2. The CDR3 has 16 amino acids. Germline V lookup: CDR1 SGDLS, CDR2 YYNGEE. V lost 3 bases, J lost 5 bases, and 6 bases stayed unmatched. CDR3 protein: CASSGGLAGVLDTQYF. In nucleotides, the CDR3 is TGTGCCAGCAGCGGCGGACTAGCGGGAGTCCTAGATACGCAGTATTTT.

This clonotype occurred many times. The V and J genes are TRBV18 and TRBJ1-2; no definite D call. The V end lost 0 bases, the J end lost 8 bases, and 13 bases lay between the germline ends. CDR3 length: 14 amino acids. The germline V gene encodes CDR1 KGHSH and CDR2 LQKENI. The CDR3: CASSPPSISWGYTF. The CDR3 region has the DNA TGTGCCAGCTCACCACCGTCGATTTCGTGGGGCTACACCTTC.

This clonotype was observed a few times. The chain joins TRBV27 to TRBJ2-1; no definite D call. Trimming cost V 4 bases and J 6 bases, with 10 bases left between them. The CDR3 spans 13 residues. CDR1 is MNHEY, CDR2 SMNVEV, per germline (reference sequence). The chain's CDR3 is CASSSPLGNEQFF. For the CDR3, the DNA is TGTGCCAGCAGTTCACCTTTAGGCAATGAGCAGTTCTTC.

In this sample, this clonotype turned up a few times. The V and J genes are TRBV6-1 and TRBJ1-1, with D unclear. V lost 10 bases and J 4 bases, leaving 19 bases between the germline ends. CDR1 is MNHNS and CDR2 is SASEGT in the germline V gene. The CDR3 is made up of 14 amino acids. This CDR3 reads CATSRDWKATEAFF. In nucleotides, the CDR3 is TGTGCCACCTCCCGCGACTGGAAGGCCACTGAAGCTTTCTTT.

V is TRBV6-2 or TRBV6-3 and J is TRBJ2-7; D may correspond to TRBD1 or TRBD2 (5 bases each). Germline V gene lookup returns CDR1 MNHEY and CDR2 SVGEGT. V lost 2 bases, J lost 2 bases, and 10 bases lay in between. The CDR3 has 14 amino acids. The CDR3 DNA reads TGTGCCAGCAGTTACGGGACGGCTGCCTACGAGCAGTACTTC. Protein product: CASSYGTAAYEQYF.

DNA of the CDR3: TGTGCCACCTCCCAGGGGGGCTGGTCAGATACGCAGTATTTT. It encodes CATSQGGWSDTQYF. The V and J genes are TRBV19 and TRBJ2-3, with D perhaps TRBD1 (7 bases). Germline V gene lookup returns CDR1 LNHDA and CDR2 SQIVND (reference sequence). The V end lost 10 bases, the J end lost 4 bases, and 18 bases lay between the germline ends. The CDR3 loop spans 14 amino acids.

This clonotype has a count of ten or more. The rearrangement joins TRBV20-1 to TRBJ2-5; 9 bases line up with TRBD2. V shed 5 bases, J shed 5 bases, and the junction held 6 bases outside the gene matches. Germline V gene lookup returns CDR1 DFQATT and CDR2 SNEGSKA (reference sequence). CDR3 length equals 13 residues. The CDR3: CSAALAGRETQYF. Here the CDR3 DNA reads TGCAGTGCTGCCCTAGCGGGAAGGGAGACCCAGTACTTC.

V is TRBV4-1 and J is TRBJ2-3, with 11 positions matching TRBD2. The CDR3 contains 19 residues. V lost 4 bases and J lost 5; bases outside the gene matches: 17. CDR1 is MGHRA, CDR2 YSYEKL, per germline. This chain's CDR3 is CASSPREIAGGPGGDTQYF. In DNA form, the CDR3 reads TGCGCCAGCAGCCCGAGGGAGATAGCGGGAGGGCCTGGGGGAGATACGCAGTATTTT.

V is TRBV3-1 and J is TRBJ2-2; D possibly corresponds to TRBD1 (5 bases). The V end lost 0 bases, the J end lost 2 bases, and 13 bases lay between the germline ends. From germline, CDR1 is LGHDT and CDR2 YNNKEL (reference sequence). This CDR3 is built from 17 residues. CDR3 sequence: CASSQDAGRVNTGELFF. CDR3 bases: TGTGCCAGCAGCCAAGATGCTGGCAGGGTCAACACCGGGGAGCTGTTTTTT.

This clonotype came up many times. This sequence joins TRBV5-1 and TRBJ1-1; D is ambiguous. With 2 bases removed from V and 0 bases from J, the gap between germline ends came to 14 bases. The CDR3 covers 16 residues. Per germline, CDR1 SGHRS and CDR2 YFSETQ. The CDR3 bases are TGCGCCAGCAGCTTAACTATAGGAGGAATGAACACTGAAGCTTTCTTT. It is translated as CASSLTIGGMNTEAFF.

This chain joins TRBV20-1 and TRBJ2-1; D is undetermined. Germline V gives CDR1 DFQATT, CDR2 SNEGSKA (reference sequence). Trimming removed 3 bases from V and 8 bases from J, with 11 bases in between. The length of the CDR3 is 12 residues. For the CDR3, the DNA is TGCAGTGCTAGCGACGTACCGGATGAGCAGTTCTTC. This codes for CSASDVPDEQFF.

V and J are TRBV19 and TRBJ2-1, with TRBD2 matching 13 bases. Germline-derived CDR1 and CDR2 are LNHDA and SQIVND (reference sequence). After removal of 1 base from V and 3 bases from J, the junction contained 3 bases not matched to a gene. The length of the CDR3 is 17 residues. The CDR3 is CASSIGGLAGLYNEQFF. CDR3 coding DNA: TGTGCCAGTAGTATAGGGGGACTAGCGGGACTCTACAATGAGCAGTTCTTC.

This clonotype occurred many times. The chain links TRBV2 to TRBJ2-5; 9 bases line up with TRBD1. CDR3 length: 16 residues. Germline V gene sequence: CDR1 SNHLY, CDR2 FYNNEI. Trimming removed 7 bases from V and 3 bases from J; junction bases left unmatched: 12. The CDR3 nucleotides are TGTGCCAGCATGCTATTTGAGACAGGGGGTGAAGAGACCCAGTACTTC. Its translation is CASMLFETGGEETQYF.

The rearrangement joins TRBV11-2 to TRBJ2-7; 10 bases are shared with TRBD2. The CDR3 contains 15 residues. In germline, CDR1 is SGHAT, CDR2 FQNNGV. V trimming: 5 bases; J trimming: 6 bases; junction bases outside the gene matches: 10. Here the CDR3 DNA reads TGTGCCAGCAGCCCCTTAAGCGGGAGGGCCGGCGAGCAGTACTTC. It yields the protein CASSPLSGRAGEQYF.

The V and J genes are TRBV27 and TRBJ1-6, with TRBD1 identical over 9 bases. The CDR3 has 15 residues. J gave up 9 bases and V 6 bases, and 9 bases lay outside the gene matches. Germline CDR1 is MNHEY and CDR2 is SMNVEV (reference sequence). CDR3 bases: TGTGCCAGCAGACAGGCCGGGACAGGGAGTTCACCCCTCCACTTT. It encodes CASRQAGTGSSPLHF.

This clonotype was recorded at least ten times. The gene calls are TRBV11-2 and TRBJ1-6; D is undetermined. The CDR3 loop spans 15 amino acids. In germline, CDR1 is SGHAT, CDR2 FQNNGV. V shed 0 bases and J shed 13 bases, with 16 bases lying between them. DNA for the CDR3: TGTGCCAGCAGCTTAGAGGCAGGTTCAGAGTTGCCCCTCCACTTT. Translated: CASSLEAGSELPLHF.

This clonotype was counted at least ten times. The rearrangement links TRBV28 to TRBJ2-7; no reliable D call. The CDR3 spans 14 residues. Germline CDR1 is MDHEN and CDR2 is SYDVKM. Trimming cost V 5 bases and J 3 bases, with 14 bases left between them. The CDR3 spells CASSLLPGFYEQYF. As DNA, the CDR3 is TGTGCCAGCAGTCTACTGCCCGGATTCTACGAGCAGTACTTC. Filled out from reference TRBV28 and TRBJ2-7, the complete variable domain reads DVKVTQSSRYLVKRTGEKVFLECVQDMDHENMFWYRQDPGLGLRLIYFSYDVKMKEKGDIPEGYSVSREKKERFSLILESASTNQTSMYLCASSLLPGFYEQYFGPGTRLTVT.

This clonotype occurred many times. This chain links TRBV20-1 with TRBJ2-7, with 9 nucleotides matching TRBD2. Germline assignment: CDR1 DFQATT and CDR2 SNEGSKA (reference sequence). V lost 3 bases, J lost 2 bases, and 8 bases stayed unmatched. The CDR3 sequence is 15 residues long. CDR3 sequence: CSASEAGGSTYEQYF. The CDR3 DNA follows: TGCAGTGCTAGCGAAGCGGGAGGCTCTACCTACGAGCAGTACTTC.

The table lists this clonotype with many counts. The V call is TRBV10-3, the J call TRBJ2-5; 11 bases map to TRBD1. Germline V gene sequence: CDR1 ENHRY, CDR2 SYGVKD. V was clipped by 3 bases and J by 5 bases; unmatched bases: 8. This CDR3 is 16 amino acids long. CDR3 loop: CAISDSGQGARETQYF. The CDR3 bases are TGTGCCATCAGTGACTCCGGACAGGGGGCGCGGGAGACCCAGTACTTC.

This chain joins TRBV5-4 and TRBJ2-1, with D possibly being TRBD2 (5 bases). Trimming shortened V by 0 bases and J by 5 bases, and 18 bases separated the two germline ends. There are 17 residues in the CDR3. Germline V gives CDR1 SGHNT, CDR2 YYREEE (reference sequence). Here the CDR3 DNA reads TGTGCCAGCAGCTTGGCCTCCCCGGGGTACGGCCACAATGAGCAGTTCTTC. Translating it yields CASSLASPGYGHNEQFF.